The source of this T cell receptor beta chain is a study of CD8+CD57+ T cells in acquired aplastic anemia. Study-wide findings and caveats: Overlapping CD8+ CDR3 repertoires of patients and controls contained some 30 shared sequences.

Patients sequenced had flow cytometry evidence of CD8+CD57+ cell expansion. As regards this clonotype: Its antigen remains unknown. Just one base apart from a much larger clone, this may be a read error.

Per germline, CDR1 SNHLY and CDR2 FYNNEI. J gave up 5 bases and V 11 bases, and 15 bases lay outside the gene matches. CDR3 length: 14 amino acids. TCR beta VDJ and CDR3 profiles were obtained from a genomic DNA template. Each CDR3 protein is one row after TCRdb ran MiXCR on the reads. This table has about 40,000 distinct CDR3 sequences, about 63% appearing once. The receptor was derived from a human donor with aplastic anemia. The sequencing sample was made of sorted CD4+, CD8+, or CD8+CD57+ T cells (not recorded which) from PBMCs. The J gene is TRBJ2-7, the V gene TRBV2; 7 nucleotides line up with TRBD1. CDR3 bases: TGTGCCGCCCCCAACCCGGGACAGTTCGACGAGCAGTACTTC. Its protein product is CAAPNPGQFDEQYF. Together with reference TRBV2 and TRBJ2-7, the CDR3 gives the full variable domain: EPEVTQTPSHQVTQMGQEVILRCVPISNHLYFYWYRQILGQKVEFLVSFYNNEISEKSEIFDDQFSVERPDGSNFTLKIRSTKLEDSAMYFCAAPNPGQFDEQYFGPGTRLTVT.